This TCR beta chain is from a study of T cells in Graves' hyperthyroidism and ophthalmopathy. Regarding the study as a whole: Expanded thyroid clonotypes (above 0.001) were mostly also found in blood.

The CDR3 is made up of 15 amino acids. In germline, CDR1 is LGHDT, CDR2 YNNKEL (reference sequence). Trimming stripped 0 bases from V and 0 bases from J, with 9 bases between. Amplification yielded TCR beta CDR3 regions, with RNA transcripts as the source. In the first-round RT-PCR of the TCR CDR3, the HTBI primer set was used. TCRdb re-called the multiplex PCR reads through MiXCR, storing one row per CDR3 protein. The sample holds a few hundred thousand distinct CDR3 sequences, less than 20% seen once. The table lists this clonotype with many counts. Its antigen remains unknown. The sequenced sample consisted of blood. The J gene is TRBJ2-7, the V gene TRBV3-1, with D possibly matching TRBD2 (5 bases). The receptor was derived from a woman in her thirties with Graves' hyperthyroidism. The DNA of the CDR3 is TGTGCCAGCAGCCAAGAGGCCGGAGGCTCCTACGAGCAGTACTTC. Its protein is CASSQEAGGSYEQYF.